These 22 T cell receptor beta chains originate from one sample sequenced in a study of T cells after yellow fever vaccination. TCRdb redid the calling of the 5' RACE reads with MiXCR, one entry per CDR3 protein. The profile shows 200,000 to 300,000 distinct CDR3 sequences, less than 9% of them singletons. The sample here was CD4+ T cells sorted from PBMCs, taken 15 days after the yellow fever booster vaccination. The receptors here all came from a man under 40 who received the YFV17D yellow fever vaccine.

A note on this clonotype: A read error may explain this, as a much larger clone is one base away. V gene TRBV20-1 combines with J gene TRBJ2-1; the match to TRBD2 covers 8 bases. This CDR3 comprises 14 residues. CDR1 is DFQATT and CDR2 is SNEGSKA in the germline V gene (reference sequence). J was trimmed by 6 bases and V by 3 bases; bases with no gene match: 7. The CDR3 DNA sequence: TGCAGTGCTAGCGACACTAGCGGAGCCAATGAGCAGTTCTTC. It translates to CSASDTSGANEQFF.

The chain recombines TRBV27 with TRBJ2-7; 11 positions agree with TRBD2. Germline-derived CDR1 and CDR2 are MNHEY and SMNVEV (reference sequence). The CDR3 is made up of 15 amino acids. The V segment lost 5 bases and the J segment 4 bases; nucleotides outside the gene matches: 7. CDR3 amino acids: CASSVRLAGLYEQYF. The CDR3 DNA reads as TGTGCCAGCAGTGTACGACTAGCGGGACTTTACGAGCAGTACTTC.

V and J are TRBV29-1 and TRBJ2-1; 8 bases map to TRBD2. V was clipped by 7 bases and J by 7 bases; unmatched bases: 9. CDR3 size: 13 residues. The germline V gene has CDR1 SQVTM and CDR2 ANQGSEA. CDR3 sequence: CSAGVAGPNEQFF. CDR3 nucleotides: TGCAGCGCCGGAGTAGCGGGACCGAATGAGCAGTTCTTC.

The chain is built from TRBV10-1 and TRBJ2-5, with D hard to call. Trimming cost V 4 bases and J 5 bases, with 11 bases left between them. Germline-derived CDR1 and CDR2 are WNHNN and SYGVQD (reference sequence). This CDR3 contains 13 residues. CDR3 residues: CASSAAASETQYF. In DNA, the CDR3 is TGCGCCAGCAGTGCGGCAGCTTCGGAGACCCAGTACTTC.

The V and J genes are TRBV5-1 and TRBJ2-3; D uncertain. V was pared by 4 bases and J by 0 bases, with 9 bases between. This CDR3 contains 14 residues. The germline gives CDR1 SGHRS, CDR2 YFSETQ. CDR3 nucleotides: TGCGCCAGCAGCCCCCAGACCAGCACAGATACGCAGTATTTT. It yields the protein CASSPQTSTDTQYF.

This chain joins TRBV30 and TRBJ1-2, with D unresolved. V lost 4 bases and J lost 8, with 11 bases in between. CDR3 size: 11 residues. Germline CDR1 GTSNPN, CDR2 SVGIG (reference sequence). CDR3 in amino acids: CAWNREGGYTF. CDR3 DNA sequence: TGTGCCTGGAATCGAGAAGGGGGCTACACCTTC.

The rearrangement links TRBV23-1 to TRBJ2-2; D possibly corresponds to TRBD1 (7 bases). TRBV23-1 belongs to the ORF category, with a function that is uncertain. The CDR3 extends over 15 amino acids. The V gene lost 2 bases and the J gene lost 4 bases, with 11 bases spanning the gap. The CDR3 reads CASSQQGGCTGELFF. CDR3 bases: TGCGCCAGCAGTCAACAGGGGGGATGCACCGGGGAGCTGTTTTTT.

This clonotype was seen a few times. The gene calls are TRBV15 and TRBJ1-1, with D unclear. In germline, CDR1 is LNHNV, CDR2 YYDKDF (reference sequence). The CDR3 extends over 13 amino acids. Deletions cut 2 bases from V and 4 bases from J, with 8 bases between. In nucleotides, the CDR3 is TGTGCCACCAGCAGACCAGGCGTCACTGAAGCTTTCTTT. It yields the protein CATSRPGVTEAFF.

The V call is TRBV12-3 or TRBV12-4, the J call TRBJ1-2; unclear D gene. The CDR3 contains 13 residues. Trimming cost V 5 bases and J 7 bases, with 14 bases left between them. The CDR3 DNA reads TGTGCCAGCAGTCCTATAGGGCCATCTGGCTACACCTTC. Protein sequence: CASSPIGPSGYTF.

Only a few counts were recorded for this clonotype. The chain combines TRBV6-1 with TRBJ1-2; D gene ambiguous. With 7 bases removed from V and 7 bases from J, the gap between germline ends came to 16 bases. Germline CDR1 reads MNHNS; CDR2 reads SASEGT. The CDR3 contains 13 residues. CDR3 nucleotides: TGTGCCAGCACCCAGGAGGGTTTTGGTGGCTACACCTTC. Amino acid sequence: CASTQEGFGGYTF.

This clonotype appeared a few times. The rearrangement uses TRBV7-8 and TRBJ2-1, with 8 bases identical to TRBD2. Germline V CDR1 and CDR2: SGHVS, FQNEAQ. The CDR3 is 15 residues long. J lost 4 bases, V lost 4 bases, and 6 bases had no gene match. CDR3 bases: TGTGCCAGCAGCTCCAGCGGGAGAGGATACAATGAGCAGTTCTTC. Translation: CASSSSGRGYNEQFF.

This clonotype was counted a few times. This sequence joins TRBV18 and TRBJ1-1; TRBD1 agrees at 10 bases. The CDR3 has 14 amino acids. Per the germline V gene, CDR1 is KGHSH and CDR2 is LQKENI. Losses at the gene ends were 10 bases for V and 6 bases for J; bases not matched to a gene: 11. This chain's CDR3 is CATATGGLISEAFF. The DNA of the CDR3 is TGTGCCACCGCGACAGGGGGCCTTATCTCTGAAGCTTTCTTT.

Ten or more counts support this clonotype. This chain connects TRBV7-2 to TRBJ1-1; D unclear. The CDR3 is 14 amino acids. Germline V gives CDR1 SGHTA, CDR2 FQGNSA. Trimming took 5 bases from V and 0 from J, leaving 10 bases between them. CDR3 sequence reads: CASSPRGLNTEAFF. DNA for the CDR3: TGTGCCAGCAGCCCCCGAGGCTTGAACACTGAAGCTTTCTTT.

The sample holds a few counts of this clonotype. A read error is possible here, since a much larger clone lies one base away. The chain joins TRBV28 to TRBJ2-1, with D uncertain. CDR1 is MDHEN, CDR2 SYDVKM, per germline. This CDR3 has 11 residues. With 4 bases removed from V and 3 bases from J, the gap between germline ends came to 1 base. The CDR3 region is CASSCYNEQFF. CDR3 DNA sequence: TGTGCCAGCAGTTGCTACAATGAGCAGTTCTTC.

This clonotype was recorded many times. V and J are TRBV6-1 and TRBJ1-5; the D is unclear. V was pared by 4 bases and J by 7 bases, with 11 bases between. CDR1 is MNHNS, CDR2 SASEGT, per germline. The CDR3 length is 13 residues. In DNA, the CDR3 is TGTGCCAGCAGTGTCACGGACTTGCAGCCCCAGCATTTT. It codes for CASSVTDLQPQHF.

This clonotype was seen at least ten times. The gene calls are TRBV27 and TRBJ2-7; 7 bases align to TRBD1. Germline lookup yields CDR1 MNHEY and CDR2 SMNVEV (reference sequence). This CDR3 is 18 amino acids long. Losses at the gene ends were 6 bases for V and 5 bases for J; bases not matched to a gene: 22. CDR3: CASSRPGTAPRLANEQYF. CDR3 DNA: TGTGCCAGCAGCCGACCCGGGACAGCTCCTAGGCTAGCTAACGAGCAGTACTTC.

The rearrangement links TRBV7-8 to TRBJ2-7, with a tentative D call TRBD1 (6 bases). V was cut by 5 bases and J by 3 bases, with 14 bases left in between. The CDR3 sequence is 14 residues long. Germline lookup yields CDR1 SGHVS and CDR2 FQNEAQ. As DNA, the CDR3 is TGTGCCAGCAGCCTCAACAGGGAGCTCTACGAGCAGTACTTC. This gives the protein CASSLNRELYEQYF.

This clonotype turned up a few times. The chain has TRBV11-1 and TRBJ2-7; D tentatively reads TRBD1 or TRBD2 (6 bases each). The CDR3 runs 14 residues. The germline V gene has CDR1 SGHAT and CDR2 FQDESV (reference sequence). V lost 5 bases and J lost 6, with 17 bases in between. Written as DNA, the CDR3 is TGTGCCAGCAGCACTAGACCGGAGGGGGGCGAGCAGTACTTC. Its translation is CASSTRPEGGEQYF.

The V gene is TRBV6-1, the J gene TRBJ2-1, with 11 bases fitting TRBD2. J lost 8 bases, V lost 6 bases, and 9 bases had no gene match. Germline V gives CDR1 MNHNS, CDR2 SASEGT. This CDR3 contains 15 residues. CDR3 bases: TGTGCCAGCAGCCGTAGCGGGAGGGCCCTTGATGAGCAGTTCTTC. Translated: CASSRSGRALDEQFF.

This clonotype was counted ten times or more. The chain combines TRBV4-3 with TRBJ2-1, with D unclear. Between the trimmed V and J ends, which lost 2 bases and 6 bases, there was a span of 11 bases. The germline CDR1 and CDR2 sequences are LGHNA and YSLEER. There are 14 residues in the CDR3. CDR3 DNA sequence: TGCGCCAGCAGCCAATACCTAGGCCCCAATGAGCAGTTCTTC. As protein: CASSQYLGPNEQFF.

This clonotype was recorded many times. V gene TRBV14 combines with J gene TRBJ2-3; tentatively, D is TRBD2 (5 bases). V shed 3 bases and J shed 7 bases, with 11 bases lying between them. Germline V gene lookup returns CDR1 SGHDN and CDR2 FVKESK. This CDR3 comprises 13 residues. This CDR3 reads CASSQLDSYTQYF. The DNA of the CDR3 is TGTGCCAGCAGCCAGTTGGACTCTTATACGCAGTATTTT. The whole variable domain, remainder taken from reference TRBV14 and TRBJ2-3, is EAGVTQFPSHSVIEKGQTVTLRCDPISGHDNLYWYRRVMGKEIKFLLHFVKESKQDESGMPNNRFLAERTGGTYSTLKVQPAELEDSGVYFCASSQLDSYTQYFGPGTRLTVL.

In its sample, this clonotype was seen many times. The CDR3 loop is CSAPGTSGKWELFF. Here the CDR3 DNA reads TGCAGTGCCCCCGGGACTAGCGGGAAGTGGGAGCTGTTTTTT. This chain joins TRBV20-1 and TRBJ2-2, with 13 bases lining up with TRBD2. There are 14 residues in the CDR3. The V segment lost 6 bases and the J segment 9 bases; nucleotides outside the gene matches: 7. From germline, CDR1 is DFQATT and CDR2 SNEGSKA (reference sequence).